These T cell receptor beta chains were read from a single sample in a study of blood T cell repertoires in COVID-19. Some clones are missing from TCRdb's copy, which holds only in-frame ones; the method was immunoSEQ multiplex PCR. The sample consists of 95,000 to 100,000 clones, 86% of them appearing once. Sequencing was done on a sample of peripheral blood. These receptors all stem from a man at least 80 years old with acute or convalescent COVID-19. CDR3s include the opening cysteine and the closing phenylalanine or tryptophan. D genes are given only for firm matches. Expanded clones are given a class, and other clones once, few, many or no size at all.

J gene: TRBJ1-5
V gene: TRBV28
D gene: -
clone size: -
CDR3 protein: CASSLHPLGRAKVQPQHF
CDR3 DNA: TGTGCCAGCAGTTTACACCCTCTGGGCAGGGCTAAGGTTCAGCCCCAGCATTTT

J gene: TRBJ2-7
V gene: TRBV28
D gene: TRBD1
clone size: -
CDR3 protein: CASSPQGDQAYEQYF
CDR3 DNA: TGTGCCAGCAGCCCACAGGGGGACCAAGCCTACGAGCAGTACTTC

J gene: TRBJ2-2
V gene: TRBV6-2/TRBV6-3
D gene: -
clone size: -
CDR3 protein: CASSYPSAGLTGELFF
CDR3 DNA: TGTGCCAGCAGTTACCCCTCAGCGGGCCTCACCGGGGAGCTGTTTTTT

J gene: TRBJ2-1
V gene: TRBV18
D gene: TRBD1
clone size: -
CDR3 protein: CASSRGQGLVNEQFF
CDR3 DNA: TGTGCCAGCTCACGGGGACAGGGGCTGGTCAATGAGCAGTTCTTC

J gene: TRBJ1-2
V gene: TRBV27
D gene: TRBD1
clone size: -
CDR3 protein: CASGGQGAHGYTF
CDR3 DNA: TGTGCCAGCGGGGGACAGGGGGCGCATGGCTACACCTTC

J gene: TRBJ2-1
V gene: TRBV3-1/TRBV3-2
D gene: TRBD1
clone size: -
CDR3 protein: CASSQGQQGARNEQFF
CDR3 DNA: TGTGCCAGCAGCCAAGGACAACAGGGGGCGCGGAATGAGCAGTTCTTC

J gene: TRBJ2-1
V gene: TRBV3-1/TRBV3-2
D gene: -
clone size: -
CDR3 protein: CASSQDSDFSWSEQFF
CDR3 DNA: TGTGCCAGCAGCCAAGACAGCGACTTCTCCTGGAGTGAGCAGTTCTTC

J gene: TRBJ2-2
V gene: TRBV6-5
D gene: -
clone size: -
CDR3 protein: CASSYSTGTGELFF
CDR3 DNA: TGTGCCAGCAGTTACTCGACTGGGACCGGGGAGCTGTTTTTT

J gene: TRBJ1-2
V gene: TRBV7-2
D gene: TRBD1
clone size: -
CDR3 protein: CASSPGQGFLGQGGYTF
CDR3 DNA: TGTGCCAGCAGTCCGGGACAGGGATTCTTGGGGCAGGGGGGCTACACCTTC

J gene: TRBJ2-7
V gene: TRBV19
D gene: TRBD2
clone size: -
CDR3 protein: CASSMGLAETYEQYF
CDR3 DNA: TGTGCCAGTAGTATGGGACTAGCTGAAACCTACGAGCAGTACTTC

J gene: TRBJ2-1
V gene: TRBV18
D gene: TRBD1
clone size: once
CDR3 protein: CASSERQGDEQFF
CDR3 DNA: TGTGCCAGCTCCGAGCGACAGGGCGATGAGCAGTTCTTC

J gene: TRBJ2-1
V gene: TRBV7-9
D gene: TRBD1
clone size: -
CDR3 protein: CASTERWSKQGPSSYNEQFF
CDR3 DNA: TGTGCCAGCACCGAGAGGTGGAGCAAACAGGGGCCCAGCTCCTACAATGAGCAGTTCTTC

J gene: TRBJ2-7
V gene: TRBV30
D gene: -
clone size: -
CDR3 protein: CAWSVLADSYEQYF
CDR3 DNA: TGTGCCTGGAGTGTATTGGCAGATTCCTACGAGCAGTACTTC